This T cell receptor beta chain was identified in a study of shared clonotypes between healthy human individuals. TCRdb's table, derived via immunoSEQ multiplex PCR, lists solely in-frame clones and lacks some. The profile shows about 2.4 million clones, 85% to 95% of them singletons. CDR1 and CDR2 from the germline V gene are MNHNS and SASEGT. The CDR3 runs 14 residues. V shed 6 bases, J shed 10 bases, and the junction held 8 bases outside the gene matches. The specimen sequenced was naive CD4+ T cells sorted from blood. The subset here: CD45RA+ positively selected. V and J are TRBV6-1 and TRBJ1-6; 8 nucleotides match TRBD1. The clonotype originates from a man aged 18 to 29 in good health. CDR3 residues: CASSVTGGQSPLHF. In nucleotides, the CDR3 is TGTGCCAGCAGCGTAACAGGGGGTCAGTCACCCCTCCACTTT.